The 11 T cell receptor beta chains given below trace back to one sample, sequenced in a study of CD8 T cells in ankylosing spondylitis. TCRdb independently ran MiXCR on the 5' RACE reads; one entry per CDR3 protein. This sample carries 250,000 to 350,000 distinct CDR3 sequences, 20% of them seen once, and the ten largest clones take around 8%. Sequencing input: blood, either unsorted or a sorted T cell fraction (not recorded which). The receptor set was obtained from a male donor with ankylosing spondylitis or in good health (not recorded which).

The chain employs TRBV6-5 and TRBJ2-5; 8 nucleotides align to TRBD1. Germline V gene data show CDR1 as MNHEY and CDR2 as SVGAGI. CDR3 length: 17 amino acids. Trimming at V came to 2 bases and at J to 4 bases, leaving 12 bases not matched to a gene. CDR3 nucleotide sequence: TGTGCCAGCAGTTACAATCCAACAGACAGGGGAAGAGAGACCCAGTACTTC. This translates into CASSYNPTDRGRETQYF.

The rearrangement links TRBV3-1 to TRBJ1-5; weak D call: TRBD1 (6 bases). V was trimmed by 1 base and J by 13 bases, leaving 17 bases between them. The CDR3 consists of 14 residues. Germline assignment: CDR1 LGHDT and CDR2 YNNKEL (reference sequence). CDR3 in DNA: TGTGCCAGCAGCCAAGCGACAGGCGGATCGGGGCAGCATTTT. Translating gives CASSQATGGSGQHF.

This clonotype was found a few times. V gene TRBV7-8 combines with J gene TRBJ1-5; D not resolved. Germline V gives CDR1 SGHVS, CDR2 FQNEAQ. V was clipped by 6 bases and J by 0 bases, with 12 bases between them. This CDR3 has 15 residues. CDR3 in amino acids: CASRPTELSNQPQHF. The CDR3 nucleotides are TGTGCCAGCAGACCTACAGAGCTTAGCAATCAGCCCCAGCATTTT.

V usage is TRBV4-2 and J usage is TRBJ2-3; TRBD2 matches 11 bases. V lost 4 bases and J lost 0; bases outside the gene matches: 3. The CDR3 totals 16 residues. Germline assignment: CDR1 LGHNA and CDR2 YNFKEQ. The CDR3 loop is CASSPTSGVSTDTQYF. CDR3 nucleotide sequence: TGTGCCAGCAGCCCGACTAGCGGGGTCAGCACAGATACGCAGTATTTT.

The V gene is TRBV20-1, the J gene TRBJ2-1; 7 nucleotides agree with TRBD2. Trimming cost V 0 bases and J 6 bases; bases outside gene matches: 14. Per the germline V gene, CDR1 is DFQATT and CDR2 is SNEGSKA (reference sequence). CDR3 length: 17 residues. The CDR3 coding sequence is TGCAGTGCTAGAGATCCAAGCCGGGACCAGCGGGGCAATGAGCAGTTCTTC. It specifies CSARDPSRDQRGNEQFF.

V is TRBV25-1 and J is TRBJ2-3, with TRBD2 identical over 7 bases. The germline V gene has CDR1 MGHDK and CDR2 SYGVNS. J was trimmed by 8 bases and V by 9 bases; bases with no gene match: 8. CDR3 length equals 12 residues. The CDR3 sequence is CASKTSAATQYF. In DNA, the CDR3 is TGTGCCAGTAAAACTAGCGCAGCTACGCAGTATTTT.

Only a few counts were recorded for this clonotype. This chain joins TRBV10-2 and TRBJ1-2; D is possibly TRBD1 (5 bases). V lost 4 bases to trimming and J lost 8 bases, with 20 bases between them. The CDR3 totals 15 residues. The germline V gene encodes CDR1 WSHSY and CDR2 SAAADI. The CDR3 protein is CASSVVSGQFRGYTF. DNA for the CDR3: TGCGCCAGCAGTGTTGTGTCAGGGCAGTTTCGGGGCTACACCTTC.

This clonotype showed up just a few times. The chain has TRBV9 and TRBJ2-1; the match to TRBD2 covers 8 bases. Germline CDR1 SGDLS, CDR2 YYNGEE. CDR3 length: 13 amino acids. V lost 2 bases, J lost 7 bases, and 2 bases stayed unmatched. The CDR3, as DNA: TGTGCCAGCAGCGTCCCTAGCGGGAATGAGCAGTTCTTC. Protein: CASSVPSGNEQFF.

This chain joins TRBV7-6 and TRBJ2-5; D is unclear. There are 13 residues in the CDR3. V was pared by 1 base and J by 4 bases, with 7 bases between. Germline CDR1 is SGHVS and CDR2 is FNYEAQ. This chain's CDR3 is CASSLDPRETQYF. CDR3 bases: TGTGCCAGCAGCTTAGATCCCCGAGAGACCCAGTACTTC.

This clonotype was picked up many times. The V and J genes are TRBV6-5 and TRBJ2-1; unclear D gene. The length of the CDR3 is 12 residues. CDR1 and CDR2 from the germline V gene are MNHEY and SVGAGI. With 8 bases removed from V and 5 bases from J, the gap between germline ends came to 10 bases. CDR3 sequence: CASQADDNEQFF. The CDR3 DNA follows: TGTGCCAGCCAGGCGGACGACAATGAGCAGTTCTTC.

This clonotype was observed a few times. The chain recombines TRBV19 with TRBJ1-1, with D tentatively TRBD1 (5 bases). Trimming removed 3 bases from V and 3 bases from J, with 17 bases in between. The length of the CDR3 is 16 residues. In germline, CDR1 is LNHDA, CDR2 SQIVND (reference sequence). CDR3 region: CASSIGWPGQYTEAFF. The CDR3 DNA reads as TGTGCCAGTAGTATTGGGTGGCCAGGGCAGTACACTGAAGCTTTCTTT.